The clone carrying this T cell receptor (beta chain) appeared a few times. The antigen remains undetermined. Libraries were prepared by immunoSEQ multiplex PCR; TCRdb keeps only in-frame clonotypes and omits some of them. Of approximately 100,000 clones in the sample, around 90% were seen once. This specimen belongs to a study of identifying expanded T cells in peripheral blood. Study-wide findings and caveats: Over about two and four weeks, about 17 and 20 clones changed, versus roughly 1.1 between replicates. Roughly two-week clone count variance significantly increased as total template count grew.

The CDR3 has 13 residues. Germline V gene lookup returns CDR1 MNHEY and CDR2 SMNVEV (reference sequence). V was clipped by 9 bases and J by 0 bases, with 11 bases between them. The specimen sequenced was blood. This rearrangement joins TRBV27 to TRBJ1-2, with D possibly TRBD1 on 6 matching bases. The sequence was collected from a person aged 18 to 70 in good health. DNA for the CDR3: TGTGCCAGTAGGACAGCCGCTAACTATGGCTACACCTTC. Its protein product is CASRTAANYGYTF.